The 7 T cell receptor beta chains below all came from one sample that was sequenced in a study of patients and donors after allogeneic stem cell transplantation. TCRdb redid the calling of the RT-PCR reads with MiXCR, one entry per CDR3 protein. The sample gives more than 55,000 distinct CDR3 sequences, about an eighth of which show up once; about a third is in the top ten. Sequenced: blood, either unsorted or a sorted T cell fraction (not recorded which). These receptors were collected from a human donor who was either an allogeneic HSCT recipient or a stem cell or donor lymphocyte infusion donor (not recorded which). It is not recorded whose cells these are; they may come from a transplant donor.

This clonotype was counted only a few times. The CDR3 spells CAIRTTSGEPYEQYF. In nucleotides, the CDR3 is TGTGCCATCAGGACGACTAGCGGGGAGCCCTACGAGCAGTACTTC. V gene TRBV10-3 combines with J gene TRBJ2-7, with 11 bases that match TRBD2. Germline loops: CDR1 ENHRY, CDR2 SYGVKD. V trimming: 6 bases; J trimming: 2 bases; junction bases outside the gene matches: 6. This CDR3 is built from 15 residues.

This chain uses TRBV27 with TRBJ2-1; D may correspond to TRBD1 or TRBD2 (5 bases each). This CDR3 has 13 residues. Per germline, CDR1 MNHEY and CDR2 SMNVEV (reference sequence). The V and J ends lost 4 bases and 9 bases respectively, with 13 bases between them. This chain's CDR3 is CASSSRPGPEQFF. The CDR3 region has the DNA TGTGCCAGCAGTTCCCGACCGGGACCTGAGCAGTTCTTC.

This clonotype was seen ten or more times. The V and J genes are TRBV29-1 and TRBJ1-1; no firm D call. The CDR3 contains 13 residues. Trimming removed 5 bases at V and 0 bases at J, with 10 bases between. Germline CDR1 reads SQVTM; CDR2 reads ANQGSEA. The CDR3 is CSVRTILNTEAFF. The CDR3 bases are TGCAGCGTTAGGACCATCCTGAACACTGAAGCTTTCTTT.

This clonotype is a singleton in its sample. In DNA, the CDR3 is TGTGCCAGCAGCGTTCTGGGATACTCCTACGAGCAGTACTTC. Translating gives CASSVLGYSYEQYF. This chain joins TRBV9 and TRBJ2-7; D is ambiguous. Germline V lookup: CDR1 SGDLS, CDR2 YYNGEE. The ends were cut back, 2 bases at V and 0 bases at J, with 9 bases in the middle. CDR3 length: 14 residues.

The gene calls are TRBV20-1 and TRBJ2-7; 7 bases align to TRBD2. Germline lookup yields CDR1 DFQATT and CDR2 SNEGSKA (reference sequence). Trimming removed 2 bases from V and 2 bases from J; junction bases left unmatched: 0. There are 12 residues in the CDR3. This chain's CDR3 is CSARRGAYEQYF. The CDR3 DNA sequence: TGCAGTGCTAGACGGGGGGCCTACGAGCAGTACTTC.

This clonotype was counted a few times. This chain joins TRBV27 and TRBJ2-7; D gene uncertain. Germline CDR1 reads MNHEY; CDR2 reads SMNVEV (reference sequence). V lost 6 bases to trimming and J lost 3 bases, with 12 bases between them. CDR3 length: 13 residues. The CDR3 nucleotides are TGTGCCAGCAGAAAAATCGAGAACTACGAGCAGTACTTC. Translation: CASRKIENYEQYF.

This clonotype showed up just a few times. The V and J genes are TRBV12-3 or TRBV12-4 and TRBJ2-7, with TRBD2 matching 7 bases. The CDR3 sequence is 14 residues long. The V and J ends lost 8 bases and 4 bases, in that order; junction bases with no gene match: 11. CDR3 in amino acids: CASLGRGSAYEQYF. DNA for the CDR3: TGTGCCAGCCTTGGGAGGGGATCGGCTTACGAGCAGTACTTC.